This T cell receptor beta chain stems from a study of T-cell reconstitution after alpha-beta-depleted transplantation in children. This clonotype was seen at least ten times. The antigen is not known. TCRbeta library construction was performed incorporating unique molecular identifiers. Each CDR3 protein gets one entry after TCRdb re-called the PCR reads with MiXCR. The table lists about 290,000 distinct CDR3 sequences, about 9.4% of them singletons. Overall study results and limits: Several hundred expanded graft clones reportedly were the source of alpha-beta T cells about two months after transplant. Most T-cell counts and diversity one year after the transplant came from T cells that were newly produced. It was surviving recipient T cells and thymic progenitors that gave some patients high TCRbeta diversity at day 60.

Germline V lookup: CDR1 SGHRS, CDR2 YFSETQ. With 5 bases removed from V and 3 bases from J, the gap between germline ends came to 13 bases. This CDR3 is 14 amino acids long. This sequence was found in a boy under two years old with acute myeloid leukemia, due to receive a stem cell transplant. The sequences come from PBMCs, collected before TCRalphabeta/CD19-depleted stem cell transplant. The chain couples TRBV5-1 to TRBJ2-3; a possible D gene is TRBD1 (8 bases). The CDR3 bases are TGCGCCAGCAGACTACAGGGGGGGACAGATACGCAGTATTTT. This translates into CASRLQGGTDTQYF.